The clone carrying this TCR beta chain was counted a few times. The data stem from a study of OX40 agonist ivuxolimab in advanced cancers. Assay: immunoSEQ multiplex PCR; the TCRdb copy retains only in-frame clones and omits some. Of roughly 80,000 clones detected, about nine tenths appear once; the ten largest clones hold 0.38%. V lost 0 bases and J lost 5; bases outside the gene matches: 6. This CDR3 contains 15 residues. Germline CDR1 is SGHAT and CDR2 is FQNNGV. The origin of this receptor is an adult with an advanced solid tumor such as melanoma, head and neck, liver or kidney cancer. The rearrangement joins TRBV11-2 to TRBJ2-5, with 7 bases that match TRBD2. Sequenced here: CD4+ or CD8+ T cells sorted from blood, sampled in a trial of the OX40 agonist ivuxolimab. The CDR3 nucleotides are TGTGCCAGCAGCTTAGAGGCGGGAGTGGGGGAGACCCAGTACTTC. Amino acids: CASSLEAGVGETQYF.